The 12 T cell receptor beta chains reported below all come from one sample, sequenced in a study of tumor-infiltrating lymphocytes in primary liver carcinoma. Unsorted whole blood yielded blood RNA, and germline DNA was extracted as well. TCR beta cDNA was reverse-transcribed from about 500 ng of total RNA. The reaction used a constant-region primer and ProtoScript II reverse transcriptase. Slightly modified ARM-PCR with three nested multiplex PCR rounds yielded TCR beta libraries. A C-beta reverse primer and TRBV1-TRBV30 forward primers served in each of the first two PCR rounds, at 10 cycles apiece. TCRdb analysed the multiplex PCR reads with MiXCR anew, one entry per CDR3 protein. Here the sample spans approximately 340,000 distinct CDR3 sequences, about 61% being singletons. The sample was peripheral blood. These receptors were collected from a man between 40 and 49 years old with primary liver carcinoma and hepatitis B virus infection.

Details on this clonotype: The missing conserved phenylalanine or tryptophan at the end of this CDR3 makes a read error likely. The chain links TRBV11-2 to TRBJ2-7; D possibly corresponds to TRBD2 (5 bases). Germline V gene data show CDR1 as SGHAT and CDR2 as FQNNGV. The CDR3 contains 17 residues. CDR3 nucleotides: TGTGCAAGCAGCTTAGCGACGACCAGACGTGGATTTCGCGAGCAGTACTTA. Amino acid sequence: CASSLATTRRGFREQYL.

This rearrangement joins TRBV4-1 to TRBJ1-1, with 9 nucleotides matching TRBD1. The CDR3 spans 16 residues. The germline V gene has CDR1 MGHRA and CDR2 YSYEKL. Trimming removed 2 bases from V and 3 bases from J; junction bases left unmatched: 7. As DNA, the CDR3 is TGCGCCAGCAGCCAAAATGGGACAGGGTCGGACACTGAAGCTTTCTTT. Its translation is CASSQNGTGSDTEAFF.

This clonotype has at least ten counts. The chain has TRBV29-1 and TRBJ2-1; D is unclear. This CDR3 spans 12 amino acids. Trimming pared 2 bases from V and 4 bases from J, leaving 6 bases between. Germline CDR1 and CDR2: SQVTM and ANQGSEA. CDR3 in DNA: TGCAGCGTTGAATTCCGTTACAATGAGCAGTTCTTC. It encodes CSVEFRYNEQFF.

The V gene is TRBV9, the J gene TRBJ2-7; the D is unclear. V lost 4 bases, J lost 2 bases, and 16 bases lay in between. This CDR3 contains 15 residues. The germline V gene encodes CDR1 SGDLS and CDR2 YYNGEE. The CDR3, as DNA: TGTGCCAGCAGCCTATCCGATAACGCGGCCTACGAGCAGTACTTC. Translating gives CASSLSDNAAYEQYF.

On this clonotype: Germline and junction disagree at one end, which may indicate a read error. The chain couples TRBV9 to TRBJ2-1; TRBD2 matches at 11 bases. Germline CDR1 and CDR2: SGDLS and YYNGEE. The CDR3 length is 17 residues. CDR3 sequence reads: CANSGRIAGGQYNEQFF. The CDR3 DNA reads TGTGCCAACAGCGGCCGGATAGCGGGAGGGCAGTACAATGAGCAGTTCTTC.

On this clonotype: In this CDR3 the conserved last residue, phenylalanine or tryptophan, is missing, so a read error is likely. No DNA is shown, since the ends of the CDR3 on it are uncertain; the CDR3 is the one TCRdb lists. The CDR3 loop is CASSTTPLGAYNEEFL. V is TRBV11-2 and J is TRBJ2-1; no DNA check was done on the table's D call, TRBD2. With termini counted, the CDR3 has 16 amino acids. Germline assignment: CDR1 SGHAT and CDR2 FQNNGV.

In regard to this clonotype: A much larger clone differs from this one at a single base, so this may be a read error. Lacking the conserved final phenylalanine or tryptophan, this CDR3 likely reflects a read error. The rearrangement joins TRBV29-1 to TRBJ1-4; D unresolved. The V end was cut by 6 bases, the J end by 4 bases, with 9 bases between. CDR1 and CDR2 (germline): SQVTM, ANQGSEA. CDR3 length: 12 amino acids. CDR3 DNA sequence: TGCAGCGTGAGGGTAATTAATGAAAAACTGTTTTCT. This gives the protein CSVRVINEKLFS.

The chain joins TRBV11-2 to TRBJ2-3; possible D gene TRBD2, 6 bases. The CDR3 has 16 residues. CDR1 is SGHAT and CDR2 is FQNNGV in the germline V gene. Between the trimmed V and J ends, which lost 4 bases and 8 bases, there was a span of 22 bases. The CDR3 DNA follows: TGTGCCAGCAGCTCAACTCCTAACGGCCCCGGGGGTACGCAGTATTTT. This sequence encodes CASSSTPNGPGGTQYF.

In the case of this clonotype: With a much larger clone just one base away, this may be a read error. The chain joins TRBV6-6 to TRBJ2-5; the match to TRBD1 covers 7 bases. Germline values: CDR1 MNHNY, CDR2 SVGAGI (reference sequence). This CDR3 spans 14 amino acids. The CDR3 nucleotides read TGTACCAGCAGTTTGGACAGGAGACAAGAGACCCAGTACTTC. Translated, it gives CTSSLDRRQETQYF.

Worth noting for this clonotype: This may arise from a read error, as a much more abundant clone is one base away. The conserved closing phenylalanine or tryptophan is absent in this CDR3, likely reflecting a read error. V is TRBV29-1 and J is TRBJ2-5; possible D gene TRBD1, 5 bases. CDR1 SQVTM and CDR2 ANQGSEA come from the germline V gene. This CDR3 has 15 amino acids. V lost 1 base to trimming and J lost 9 bases, with 21 bases between them. CDR3 DNA: TGCAGCGTTGAAGGGGGCCCCAGGAGAGAGATCGCCCAGTACTCC. Translating it yields CSVEGGPRREIAQYS.

With respect to this clonotype: An end of the junction does not agree with germline; a read error may underlie this. The chain has TRBV29-1 and TRBJ2-1; 16 nucleotides match TRBD2. The CDR3 is made up of 18 amino acids. From germline, CDR1 is SQVTM and CDR2 ANQGSEA. CDR3 sequence (DNA): TGCAGCGTTGACTCCGGGACTAGCGGGAGGGGCGCCTACAATGAGCAGTTTTTC. Translated, it gives CSVDSGTSGRGAYNEQFF.

A word on this clonotype: Possible read error: a much larger clone is one base away. The conserved phenylalanine or tryptophan normally closing the CDR3 is absent here, so this likely arose from a read error. This chain links TRBV6-1 with TRBJ2-7; TRBD1 or TRBD2 may be the D gene (5 bases each). CDR1 and CDR2 from the germline V gene are MNHNS and SASEGT. The CDR3 runs 13 residues. V lost 6 bases and J 0 bases, leaving 9 bases between the germline ends. As DNA, the CDR3 is TGTGCCAGCAGCCGGGACGGCTCCTACGAGCAGTACATC. Amino acids: CASSRDGSYEQYI.